This T cell receptor (beta chain) was observed in a study of blood T cell repertoires in COVID-19. About the study: Material from acute and convalescent COVID-19 was sourced from the United States, Italy and Spain. From T cells, B-cell-depleted T cells, or PBMCs came the material, which was cDNA or gDNA.

V gave up 3 bases and J gave up 4 bases, with 15 bases separating them. Germline CDR1 and CDR2: DFQATT and SNEGSKA (reference sequence). The CDR3 sequence is 14 residues long. Methods used by the authors: It was from reference gene primer amplification that nucleated cell counts were estimated. The data were produced by immunoSEQ multiplex PCR, yet TCRdb's version contains in-frame clones alone and is incomplete. The DNA was the basis for D and trimming; V, J and clone size are from that table. The table has 65,000 to 80,000 clones, approximately 84% seen once; the top ten hold 10% to 15%. The specimen sequenced was peripheral blood. This TCR derives from a human donor in a cohort sampled during active COVID-19. This chain uses TRBV20-1 with TRBJ1-2; D might be TRBD1 (6 bases). The CDR3 is CSASNRGGGYGYTF. In DNA, the CDR3 is TGCAGTGCTAGTAATAGGGGGGGCGGCTATGGCTACACCTTC.